The 27 T cell receptor beta chains below all came from one sample that was sequenced in a study of siplizumab effects on memory and regulatory T cells. The assay was immunoSEQ multiplex PCR, and TCRdb's table has in-frame clones only and misses some. The table has 13,000 to 15,000 clones, roughly 50% seen once; the top ten hold roughly 8.7%. Mixed lymphocyte reaction cells underwent roughly six days of coculture at 37°C. No antigens are known for them. Input material: CFSE-low (dividing) CD4+ T cells sorted from an allogeneic mixed lymphocyte reaction. These receptors all come from a human donor in good health; the cells came from an allogeneic mixed lymphocyte reaction.

This clone has a single count. The chain links TRBV30 to TRBJ1-5; D unresolved. Looked up from germline, CDR1 is GTSNPN and CDR2 is SVGIG (reference sequence). Trimming shortened V by 0 bases and J by 4 bases, and 7 bases separated the two germline ends. The CDR3 totals 13 residues. CDR3 bases: TGTGCCTGGAGTGTAAGGCCAAATCAGCCCCAGCATTTT. This translates into CAWSVRPNQPQHF.

The CDR3 protein is CASSLSGGGPYEQYF. CDR3 coding DNA: TGCGCCAGCAGCTTGAGCGGAGGGGGGCCCTACGAGCAGTACTTC. This chain uses TRBV5-1 with TRBJ2-7; D may match TRBD1 or TRBD2 (6 bases each). Looked up from germline, CDR1 is SGHRS and CDR2 is YFSETQ. V lost 1 base and J 2 bases, leaving 13 bases between the germline ends. There are 15 residues in the CDR3. The full variable domain, with the rest looked up from reference TRBV5-1 and TRBJ2-7, is KAGVTQTPRYLIKTRGQQVTLSCSPISGHRSVSWYQQTPGQGLQFLFEYFSETQRNKGNFPGRFSGRQFSNSRSEMNVSTLELGDSALYLCASSLSGGGPYEQYFGPGTRLTVT.

The CDR3 is CATRRQGETEAFF. DNA for the CDR3: TGTGCCACGCGACGACAGGGTGAAACTGAAGCTTTCTTT. This sequence joins TRBV10-3 and TRBJ1-1; 7 bases are shared with TRBD1. Trimming cost V 10 bases and J 5 bases; bases outside gene matches: 10. The CDR3 runs 13 residues. The germline V gene has CDR1 ENHRY and CDR2 SYGVKD.

The chain couples TRBV2 to TRBJ1-1; 7 bases are a match to TRBD1. The J segment lost 4 bases and the V segment lost 5 bases, leaving 7 bases of the junction unmatched. The CDR3 runs to 14 residues. Germline V CDR1 and CDR2: SNHLY, FYNNEI. The CDR3, as DNA: TGTGCCAGCAGTCGACGACAGGGATCCACTGAAGCTTTCTTT. Translation gives CASSRRQGSTEAFF.

V gene TRBV18 combines with J gene TRBJ2-1, with 8 bases aligning to TRBD2. Germline CDR1 and CDR2: KGHSH and LQKENI. The CDR3 has 16 amino acids. V trimming: 0 bases; J trimming: 9 bases; junction bases outside the gene matches: 10. The CDR3 DNA follows: TGTGCCAGCTCACCACCCCTAGCGGGCGGGGGTGGTGAGCAGTTCTTC. It encodes CASSPPLAGGGGEQFF.

This rearrangement joins TRBV5-1 to TRBJ1-4; D may be TRBD1 (6 bases). The CDR3 totals 14 residues. Germline values: CDR1 SGHRS, CDR2 YFSETQ. V was cut by 1 base and J by 8 bases, with 12 bases left in between. CDR3 DNA sequence: TGCGCCAGCAGCTTGAGGGGGTCAGAAGAAAAACTGTTTTTT. It translates to CASSLRGSEEKLFF.

A few counts support this clone. The genes are TRBV25-1 and TRBJ1-1, with TRBD1 as a possible D gene (5 bases). CDR1 is MGHDK, CDR2 SYGVNS, per germline. V lost 6 bases, J lost 6 bases, and 14 bases lay in between. This CDR3 spans 13 amino acids. The CDR3 region has the DNA TGTGCCAGCAGCCCTCTCTGGGACTCTGAAGCTTTCTTT. This encodes CASSPLWDSEAFF.

The chain links TRBV2 to TRBJ1-5; 9 nucleotides align to TRBD1. Per the germline V gene, CDR1 is SNHLY and CDR2 is FYNNEI. This CDR3 comprises 14 residues. Unmatched junction bases numbered 1, after V lost 4 bases and J lost 3 bases. CDR3 in amino acids: CASSGDRVNQPQHF. The CDR3 coding sequence is TGTGCCAGCAGTGGGGACAGGGTCAATCAGCCCCAGCATTTT.

To note about this clone: Other DNA sequences of this sample code for an identical CDR3. The chain links TRBV7-9 to TRBJ1-3, with no clear D. CDR3 length: 14 amino acids. Germline assignment: CDR1 SEHNR and CDR2 FQNEAQ (reference sequence). V lost 9 bases, J lost 5 bases, and 17 bases lay in between. The CDR3 sequence: CASSRGEGRNTIYF. The CDR3 DNA is TGTGCCAGTAGCCGAGGCGAGGGTCGAAACACCATATATTTT. The whole variable domain, filled in from reference TRBV7-9 and TRBJ1-3, reads DTGVSQNPRHKITKRGQNVTFRCDPISEHNRLYWYRQTLGQGPEFLTYFQNEAQLEKSRLLSDRFSAERPKGSFSTLEIQRTEQGDSAMYLCASSRGEGRNTIYFGEGSWLTVV.

The chain couples TRBV5-6 to TRBJ1-2, with 11 positions matching TRBD1. With 3 bases clipped from V and 4 bases from J, the junction kept 5 bases outside the gene matches. The CDR3 length is 15 residues. Germline assignment: CDR1 SGHDT and CDR2 YYEEEE. The CDR3 DNA is TGTGCCAGCAGCTGGGACAGGGGGGGTAGCTATGGCTACACCTTC. Its protein is CASSWDRGGSYGYTF.

This clone was detected once. The chain links TRBV27 to TRBJ2-1, with D tentatively TRBD2 (6 bases). CDR1 is MNHEY and CDR2 is SMNVEV in the germline V gene (reference sequence). CDR3 size: 14 residues. Trimming took 7 bases from V and 0 from J, leaving 10 bases between them. The CDR3 bases are TGTGCCAGCACCTTTAGCGGCTCCTACAATGAGCAGTTCTTC. Its protein is CASTFSGSYNEQFF.

V usage is TRBV7-3 and J usage is TRBJ1-1; TRBD1 matches at 12 bases. The CDR3 has 14 amino acids. The germline V gene encodes CDR1 SGHTA and CDR2 FQGTGA. Trimming removed 5 bases from V and 11 bases from J; junction bases left unmatched: 9. CDR3: CASSPEGQGAQAFF. CDR3 coding DNA: TGTGCCAGCAGCCCTGAGGGACAGGGGGCGCAGGCTTTCTTT.

This clone was counted between two and nine times. The rearrangement uses TRBV5-1 and TRBJ1-1; possibly TRBD1 for D (6 bases). The CDR3 sequence is 13 residues long. Per germline, CDR1 SGHRS and CDR2 YFSETQ. V lost 3 bases and J lost 5, with 11 bases in between. The CDR3 DNA reads as TGCGCCAGCAGCTCTCAGGGGCAGACTGAAGCTTTCTTT. This gives the protein CASSSQGQTEAFF.

This clone is medium-sized by share. This sequence joins TRBV6-5 and TRBJ2-6; D remains ambiguous. The CDR3 sequence is 14 residues long. Trimming removed 7 bases from V and 0 bases from J, with 7 bases in between. Looked up from germline, CDR1 is MNHEY and CDR2 is SVGAGI. The DNA for the CDR3 is TGTGCCAGCATAGGGAACTCTGGGGCCAACGTCCTGACTTTC. Translation: CASIGNSGANVLTF.

The J gene is TRBJ2-7, the V gene TRBV6-1; 9 bases line up with TRBD1. This CDR3 spans 14 amino acids. CDR1 is MNHNS, CDR2 SASEGT, per germline. With V trimmed by 5 bases and J by 4 bases, 6 bases remained unmatched. The chain's CDR3 is CASSRQGEVYEQYF. As DNA, the CDR3 is TGTGCCAGCAGTAGACAGGGGGAGGTTTACGAGCAGTACTTC.

This clone was seen a handful of times. This chain connects TRBV5-1 to TRBJ2-1; 7 bases are a match to TRBD2. This CDR3 region has 13 residues. J lost 7 bases, V lost 7 bases, and 8 bases had no gene match. The germline CDR1 and CDR2 sequences are SGHRS and YFSETQ. In nucleotides, the CDR3 is TGCGCCAGCGGATCCGGGACTACGAATGAGCAGTTCTTC. Translation gives CASGSGTTNEQFF.

The chain employs TRBV6-5 and TRBJ2-7, with D perhaps being TRBD1 or TRBD2 (5 bases each). Germline assignment: CDR1 MNHEY and CDR2 SVGAGI. V lost 5 bases and J lost 0, with 14 bases in between. The CDR3 is made up of 15 amino acids. CDR3 nucleotides: TGTGCCAGCAGTCCCTGGGACGGTTACTCCTACGAGCAGTACTTC. Translated, it gives CASSPWDGYSYEQYF.

V usage is TRBV2 and J usage is TRBJ1-2; 8 nucleotides align to TRBD1. CDR3 size: 14 residues. Germline-derived CDR1 and CDR2 are SNHLY and FYNNEI. V shed 7 bases, J shed 2 bases, and the junction held 6 bases outside the gene matches. The CDR3 DNA sequence: TGTGCCAGCACGGGACAGGCCTTAAACTATGGCTACACCTTC. This sequence encodes CASTGQALNYGYTF.

This clone appeared a few times. The genes are TRBV18 and TRBJ2-5; tentative D call: TRBD1 (6 bases). The germline V gene has CDR1 KGHSH and CDR2 LQKENI. This CDR3 is 13 amino acids long. Trimming removed 4 bases at V and 2 bases at J, with 8 bases between. Here the CDR3 DNA reads TGTGCCAGCTCACGAGGGACACAAGAGACCCAGTACTTC. It specifies CASSRGTQETQYF. Together with reference TRBV18 and TRBJ2-5, the CDR3 gives the full variable domain: NAGVMQNPRHLVRRRGQEARLRCSPMKGHSHVYWYRQLPEEGLKFMVYLQKENIIDESGMPKERFSAEFPKEGPSILRIQQVVRGDSAAYFCASSRGTQETQYFGPGTRLLVL.

The genes are TRBV6-5 and TRBJ1-1, with TRBD1 identical over 7 bases. Per the germline V gene, CDR1 is MNHEY and CDR2 is SVGAGI. This CDR3 has 14 residues. The trim removed 5 bases at V and 5 bases at J, leaving 8 bases unmatched. The CDR3 here is CASSLTGLRTEAFF. The CDR3 nucleotides are TGTGCCAGCAGTCTGACAGGGCTTCGGACTGAAGCTTTCTTT.

This clone is classed as medium-sized (0.01 to 0.1%). The V call is TRBV5-4, the J call TRBJ1-6, with D maybe TRBD1 (5 bases). The V gene lost 2 bases and the J gene lost 9 bases, with 15 bases spanning the gap. Germline CDR1 is SGHNT and CDR2 is YYREEE (reference sequence). The CDR3 sequence is 15 residues long. The CDR3 loop reads CASSLGIGVLSPLHF. DNA for the CDR3: TGTGCCAGCAGCTTAGGGATAGGGGTTCTTTCACCCCTCCACTTT.

V is TRBV6-6 and J is TRBJ2-3; 11 bases line up with TRBD1. The CDR3 consists of 15 residues. Germline CDR1 MNHNY, CDR2 SVGAGI (reference sequence). The V and J ends lost 6 bases and 9 bases, in that order; junction bases with no gene match: 11. The CDR3 DNA reads TGTGCCAGCAGCCCACGGGACAGGGGGATCGGGACGCAGTATTTT. Protein product: CASSPRDRGIGTQYF.

Within the sample, this clone is medium-sized. CDR3 residues: CASSEGTSGRRTDTQYF. DNA of the CDR3: TGTGCCAGCAGCGAGGGGACTAGCGGGAGGCGCACAGATACGCAGTATTTT. V usage is TRBV9 and J usage is TRBJ2-3, with TRBD2 matching over 15 bases. CDR3 length equals 17 residues. V lost 3 bases, J lost 1 base, and 3 bases stayed unmatched. Germline V gene sequence: CDR1 SGDLS, CDR2 YYNGEE.

The genes are TRBV5-1 and TRBJ2-6; tentative D call: TRBD1 (5 bases). Germline values: CDR1 SGHRS, CDR2 YFSETQ. The V end lost 0 bases, the J end lost 3 bases, and 7 bases lay between the germline ends. CDR3 length: 15 residues. The CDR3 protein is CASSLEGLGANVLTF. The CDR3 bases are TGCGCCAGCAGCTTGGAGGGGCTTGGGGCCAACGTCCTGACTTTC.

The V call is TRBV9, the J call TRBJ2-1; 7 nucleotides line up with TRBD2. CDR1 SGDLS and CDR2 YYNGEE come from the germline V gene. The CDR3 has 17 residues. Trimming at V came to 0 bases and at J to 5 bases, leaving 11 bases not matched to a gene. CDR3 region: CASSVALAAGIDNEQFF. CDR3 sequence (DNA): TGTGCCAGCAGCGTAGCTTTGGCAGCGGGAATCGACAATGAGCAGTTCTTC.

The rearrangement joins TRBV10-3 to TRBJ2-3, with 7 bases aligning to TRBD2. CDR3 size: 16 residues. V lost 4 bases, J lost 3 bases, and 10 bases stayed unmatched. Germline V gene lookup returns CDR1 ENHRY and CDR2 SYGVKD. The chain's CDR3 is CAISGAWRAGTDTQYF. The CDR3 DNA reads TGTGCCATCAGTGGAGCCTGGAGAGCGGGGACAGATACGCAGTATTTT.

The V gene is TRBV5-6, the J gene TRBJ1-2; a weak D match, TRBD1 (5 bases). CDR3 length: 15 residues. V was pared by 3 bases and J by 0 bases, with 12 bases between. CDR1 is SGHDT and CDR2 is YYEEEE in the germline V gene. The CDR3 nucleotides read TGTGCCAGCAGCTCGGGACGGTCCACTAACTATGGCTACACCTTC. It translates to CASSSGRSTNYGYTF.